This TCR beta chain was observed in a study of blood T cell repertoires in COVID-19. Study at large: Italy, Spain and the United States were the sources of the convalescent and acute COVID-19 samples. PBMCs, B-cell-depleted T cells, or T cells provided the cDNA or gDNA that made up the material.

Authors' processing steps: Estimates of nucleated cell counts were drawn from the amplification of reference gene primers. Data came from immunoSEQ multiplex PCR; TCRdb stores just in-frame clones and leaves some out. That table supplies the V and J calls and clone size; D and trimming were determined from the DNA. The profile covers about 260,000 clones, with around 83% appearing a single time and approximately 1.5% taken by the ten largest. The CDR3 loop spans 13 amino acids. Per germline, CDR1 KGHDR and CDR2 SFDVKD. V shed 4 bases and J shed 4 bases, with 9 bases lying between them. The sequencing input was peripheral blood. V and J are TRBV24-1 and TRBJ1-2; D may be TRBD1 (6 bases). The clonotype comes from a woman aged 40 to 49 who had recovered from COVID-19. The CDR3: CATSDPTGYGYTF. CDR3 in DNA: TGTGCCACCAGTGACCCGACAGGCTATGGCTACACCTTC.